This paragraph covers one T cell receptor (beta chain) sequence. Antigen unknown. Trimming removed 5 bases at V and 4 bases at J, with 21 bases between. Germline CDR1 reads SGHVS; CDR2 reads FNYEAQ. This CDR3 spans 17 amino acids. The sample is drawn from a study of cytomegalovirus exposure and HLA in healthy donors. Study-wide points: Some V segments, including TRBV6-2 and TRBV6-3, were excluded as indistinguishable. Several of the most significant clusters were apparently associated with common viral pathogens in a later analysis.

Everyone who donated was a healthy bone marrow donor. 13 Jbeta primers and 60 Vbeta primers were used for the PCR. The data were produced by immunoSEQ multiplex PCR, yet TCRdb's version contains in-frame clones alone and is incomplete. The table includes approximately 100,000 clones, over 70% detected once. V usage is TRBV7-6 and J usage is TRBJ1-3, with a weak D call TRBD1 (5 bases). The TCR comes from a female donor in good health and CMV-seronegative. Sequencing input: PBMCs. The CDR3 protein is CASSLSRGGSGGNTIYF. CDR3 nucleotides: TGTGCCAGCAGCCTCTCCCGGGGGGGAAGTGGCGGAAACACCATATATTTT.